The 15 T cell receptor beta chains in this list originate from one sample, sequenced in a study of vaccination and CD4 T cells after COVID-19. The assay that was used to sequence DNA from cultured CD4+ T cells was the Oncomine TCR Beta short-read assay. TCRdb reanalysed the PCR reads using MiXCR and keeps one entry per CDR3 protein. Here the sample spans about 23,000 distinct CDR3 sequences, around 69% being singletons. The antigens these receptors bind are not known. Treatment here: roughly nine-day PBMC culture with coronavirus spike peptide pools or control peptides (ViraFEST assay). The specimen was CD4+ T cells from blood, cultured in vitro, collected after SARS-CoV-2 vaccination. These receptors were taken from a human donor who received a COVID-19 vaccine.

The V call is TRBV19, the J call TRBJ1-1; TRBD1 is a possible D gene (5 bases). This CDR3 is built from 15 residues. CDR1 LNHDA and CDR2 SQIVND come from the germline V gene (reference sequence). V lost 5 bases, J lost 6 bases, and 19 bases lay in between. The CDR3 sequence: CASSPHRPGSAEAFF. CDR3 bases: TGTGCCAGTAGTCCTCATCGACCAGGGAGTGCTGAAGCTTTCTTT. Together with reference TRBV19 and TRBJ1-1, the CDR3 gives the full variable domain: DGGITQSPKYLFRKEGQNVTLSCEQNLNHDAMYWYRQDPGQGLRLIYYSQIVNDFQKGDIAEGYSVSREKKESFPLTVTSAQKNPTAFYLCASSPHRPGSAEAFFGQGTRLTVV.

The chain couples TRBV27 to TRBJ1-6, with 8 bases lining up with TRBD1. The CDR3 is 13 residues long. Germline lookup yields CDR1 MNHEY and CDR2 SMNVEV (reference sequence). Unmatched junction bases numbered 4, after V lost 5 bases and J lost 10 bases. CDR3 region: CASSPPGGSPLHF. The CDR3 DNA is TGTGCCAGCAGTCCACCAGGGGGCTCACCCCTCCACTTT.

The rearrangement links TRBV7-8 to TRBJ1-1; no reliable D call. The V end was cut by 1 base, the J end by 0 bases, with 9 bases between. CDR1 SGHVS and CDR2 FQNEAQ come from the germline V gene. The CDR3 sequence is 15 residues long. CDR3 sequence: CASSLGRTVNTEAFF. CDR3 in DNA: TGTGCCAGCAGCTTAGGTCGGACGGTGAACACTGAAGCTTTCTTT.

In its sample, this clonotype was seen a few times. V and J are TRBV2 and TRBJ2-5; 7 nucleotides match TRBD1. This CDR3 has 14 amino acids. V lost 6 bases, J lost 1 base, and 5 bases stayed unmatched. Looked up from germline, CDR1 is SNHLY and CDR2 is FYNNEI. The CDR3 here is CASSRDSTQETQYF. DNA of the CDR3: TGTGCCAGCAGCCGGGACAGCACCCAAGAGACCCAGTACTTC.

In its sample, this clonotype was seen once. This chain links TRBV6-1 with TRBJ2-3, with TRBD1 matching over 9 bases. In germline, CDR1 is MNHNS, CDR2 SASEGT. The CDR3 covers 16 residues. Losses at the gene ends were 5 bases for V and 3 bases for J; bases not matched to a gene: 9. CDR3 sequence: CASSHRTGASTDTQYF. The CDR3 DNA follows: TGTGCCAGCAGTCACCGGACAGGGGCGTCGACAGATACGCAGTATTTT.

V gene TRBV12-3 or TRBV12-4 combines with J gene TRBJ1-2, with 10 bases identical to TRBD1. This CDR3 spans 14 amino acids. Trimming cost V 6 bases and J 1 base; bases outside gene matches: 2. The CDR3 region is CASRRTGGNYGYTF. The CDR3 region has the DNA TGTGCCAGCAGAAGGACAGGGGGTAACTATGGCTACACCTTC.

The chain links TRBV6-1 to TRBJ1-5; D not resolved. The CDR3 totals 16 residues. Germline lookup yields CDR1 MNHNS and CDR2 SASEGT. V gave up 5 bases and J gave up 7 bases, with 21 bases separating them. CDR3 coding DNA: TGTGCCAGCAGTCCCCAACTCAGCATAGCGGGGCAGCCCCAGCATTTT. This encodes CASSPQLSIAGQPQHF.

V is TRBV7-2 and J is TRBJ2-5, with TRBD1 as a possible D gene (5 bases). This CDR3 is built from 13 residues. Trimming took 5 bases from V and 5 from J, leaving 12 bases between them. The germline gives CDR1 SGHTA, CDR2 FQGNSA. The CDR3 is CASSPGAGETQYF. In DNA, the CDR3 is TGTGCCAGCAGCCCCGGCGCAGGGGAGACCCAGTACTTC.

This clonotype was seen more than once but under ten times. CDR3 coding DNA: TGTGCCTGGAGACAGGTTCAAAATTCACCCCTCCACTTT. Translated, it gives CAWRQVQNSPLHF. This chain connects TRBV30 to TRBJ1-6, with D tentatively TRBD1 (5 bases). V was trimmed by 3 bases and J by 7 bases, leaving 10 bases between them. CDR1 is GTSNPN and CDR2 is SVGIG in the germline V gene (reference sequence). The CDR3 contains 13 residues.

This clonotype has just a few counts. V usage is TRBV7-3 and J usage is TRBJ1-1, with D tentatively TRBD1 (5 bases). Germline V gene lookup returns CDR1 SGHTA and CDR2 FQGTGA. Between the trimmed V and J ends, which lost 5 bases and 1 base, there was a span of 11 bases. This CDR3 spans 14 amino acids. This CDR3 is CASSKGISNTEAFF. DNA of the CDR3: TGTGCCAGCAGCAAGGGGATCTCGAACACTGAAGCTTTCTTT.

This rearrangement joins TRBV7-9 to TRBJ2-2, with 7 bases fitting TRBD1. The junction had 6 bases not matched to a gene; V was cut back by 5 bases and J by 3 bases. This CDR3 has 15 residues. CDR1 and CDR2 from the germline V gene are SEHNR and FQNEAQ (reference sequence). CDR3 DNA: TGTGCCAGCAGCCGGGACAGCCTCTACACCGGGGAGCTGTTTTTT. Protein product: CASSRDSLYTGELFF.

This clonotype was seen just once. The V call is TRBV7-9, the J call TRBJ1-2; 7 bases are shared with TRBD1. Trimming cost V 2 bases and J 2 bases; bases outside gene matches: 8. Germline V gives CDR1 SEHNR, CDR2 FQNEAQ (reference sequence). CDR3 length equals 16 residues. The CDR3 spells CASSLRVTGVNYGYTF. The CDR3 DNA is TGTGCCAGCAGCTTAAGGGTTACAGGGGTAAACTATGGCTACACCTTC.

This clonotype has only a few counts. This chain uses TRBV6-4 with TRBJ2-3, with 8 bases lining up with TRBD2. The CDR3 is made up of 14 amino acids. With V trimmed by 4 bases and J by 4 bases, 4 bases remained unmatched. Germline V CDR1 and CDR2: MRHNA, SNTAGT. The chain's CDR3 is CASSVNGGADTQYF. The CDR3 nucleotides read TGTGCCAGCAGTGTAAACGGGGGGGCAGATACGCAGTATTTT.

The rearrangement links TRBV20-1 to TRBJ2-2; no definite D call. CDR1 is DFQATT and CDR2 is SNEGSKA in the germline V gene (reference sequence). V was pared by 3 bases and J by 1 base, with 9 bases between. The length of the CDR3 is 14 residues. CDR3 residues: CSARWGVNTGELFF. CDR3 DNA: TGCAGTGCTAGGTGGGGTGTGAACACCGGGGAGCTGTTTTTT.

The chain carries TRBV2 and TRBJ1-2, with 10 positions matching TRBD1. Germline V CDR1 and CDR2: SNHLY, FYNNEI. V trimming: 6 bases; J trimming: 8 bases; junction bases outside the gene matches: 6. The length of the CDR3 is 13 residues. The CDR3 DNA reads TGTGCCAGCAGCGTGAGACAGGGGGCGGGCTACACCTTC. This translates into CASSVRQGAGYTF.